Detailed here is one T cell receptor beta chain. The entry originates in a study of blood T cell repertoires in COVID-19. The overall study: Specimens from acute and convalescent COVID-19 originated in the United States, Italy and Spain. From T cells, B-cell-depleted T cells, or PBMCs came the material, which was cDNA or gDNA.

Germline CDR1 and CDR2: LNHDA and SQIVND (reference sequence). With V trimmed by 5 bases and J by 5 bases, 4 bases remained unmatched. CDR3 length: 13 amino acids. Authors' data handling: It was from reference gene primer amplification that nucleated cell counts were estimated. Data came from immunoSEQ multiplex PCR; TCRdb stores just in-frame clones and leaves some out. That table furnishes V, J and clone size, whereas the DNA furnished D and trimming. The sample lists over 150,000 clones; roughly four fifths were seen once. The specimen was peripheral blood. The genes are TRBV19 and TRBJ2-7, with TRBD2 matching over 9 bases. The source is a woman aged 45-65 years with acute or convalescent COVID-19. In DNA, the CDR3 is TGTGCCAGTAGTCCGGGACTAGCACACGAGCAGTACTTC. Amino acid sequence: CASSPGLAHEQYF.